The rows below give T cell receptor beta chains drawn from one sample of a study of PD-1 blockade in classical Hodgkin lymphoma. Assay: immunoSEQ multiplex PCR; the TCRdb copy retains only in-frame clones and omits some. The sample shows more than 50,000 clones, roughly nine tenths of them seen only once. The sample in question was peripheral blood mononuclear cells (PBMCs), obtained at baseline. The source is a human donor with classical Hodgkin lymphoma. The CDR3 runs from the conserved cysteine through the conserved F or W. Each record gives: CDR3 length, J gene, clone size, V gene, D gene, CDR3 DNA, CDR3 protein. D genes are given only for firm matches. Size is stated for part of the rows, as once, few or many counts, or as a class when the clone is expanded.

>12|TRBJ2-1|once|TRBV5-1|-
TGCGCCAGCAGCTTGCCGGGCAGGGAGCAGTTCTTC
CASSLPGREQFF
>14|TRBJ2-7|-|TRBV11-3|-
TGTGCCAGCAGCTTAGGGGACGGGACCTACGAGCAGTACTTC
CASSLGDGTYEQYF
>13|TRBJ2-5|-|TRBV7-2|-
TGTGCCAGCAGCTTAGTATACCAAGAGACCCAGTACTTC
CASSLVYQETQYF
>15|TRBJ1-2|-|TRBV4-1|-
TGCGCCAGCAGCCAAGTGCAGAACACGAACTATGGCTACACCTTC
CASSQVQNTNYGYTF
>17|TRBJ2-2|once|TRBV21-1|-
TGTGCCAGCAGCAAGAGAGGGACAGGGGACATAGGCGGGGAGCTGTTTTTT
CASSKRGTGDIGGELFF
>14|TRBJ1-3|-|TRBV6-1|-
TGTGCCACCTCGGACGGAGTCTCTGGAAACACCATATATTTT
CATSDGVSGNTIYF
>17|TRBJ2-1|-|TRBV14|TRBD1
TGTGCCAGCAGCCTATCCCCCGGGACAGGGTATATCGATGAGCAGTTCTTC
CASSLSPGTGYIDEQFF
>13|TRBJ1-1|-|TRBV7-9|-
TGTGCCAGCAGCGTCGCCACGGGGACTGAAGCTTTCTTT
CASSVATGTEAFF
>14|TRBJ2-2|-|TRBV5-6|-
TGTGCCAGCACCTGGGGGCCAGGGGCCGGGGAGCTGTTTTTT
CASTWGPGAGELFF
>14|TRBJ2-2|-|TRBV29-1|TRBD1
TGCAGCGTTGAGCTAAGACAGGGCACCGGGGAGCTGTTTTTT
CSVELRQGTGELFF
>12|TRBJ2-2|-|TRBV4-1|-
TGCGCCAGCAGCCCCCTCTCCGGGGAGCTGTTTTTT
CASSPLSGELFF
>16|TRBJ2-1|-|TRBV7-9|-
TGTGCCAGCAGCTCAGGGATTTCTACGAACACCAATGAGCAGTTCTTC
CASSSGISTNTNEQFF
>14|TRBJ1-3|-|TRBV6-6|-
TGTGCCAGCAGTTATCAAGGAACTGGAAACACCATATATTTT
CASSYQGTGNTIYF
>14|TRBJ2-7|-|TRBV5-1|TRBD1
TGCGCCAGCAGCCTAGGACAGGGGGCTTACCCGCAGTACTTC
CASSLGQGAYPQYF
>17|TRBJ1-2|-|TRBV5-6|TRBD1
TGTGCCAGCAGCCCAGGGGACAGGCGATTAGCTAACTATGGCTACACCTTC
CASSPGDRRLANYGYTF
>14|TRBJ1-5|-|TRBV15|TRBD1
TGTGCCACCAGCCCTGACAGGGGCAATCAGCCCCAGCATTTT
CATSPDRGNQPQHF
>13|TRBJ2-1|once|TRBV5-6|-
TGTGCCAGCAGCTCTACAGGGTACGGTGAGCAGTTCTTC
CASSSTGYGEQFF
>15|TRBJ2-7|-|TRBV5-1|TRBD2
TGCGCCAGCAGCTATGGGACTAGCGGGACCGGCGAGCAGTACTTC
CASSYGTSGTGEQYF
>15|TRBJ2-5|-|TRBV5-5|-
TGTGCCAGCAGCTTGAGGGGGGCGGTGGAAGAGACCCAGTACTTC
CASSLRGAVEETQYF
>15|TRBJ2-2|-|TRBV2|TRBD2
TGTGCCAGCAGCGGTCGGGGGGGCGTCACCGGGGAGCTGTTTTTT
CASSGRGGVTGELFF
>16|TRBJ1-5|-|TRBV6-1|TRBD1
TGTGCCAGCAGTGAAATTCCTCGACAGGGGGATCAGCCCCAGCATTTT
CASSEIPRQGDQPQHF
>17|TRBJ2-2|-|TRBV5-4|TRBD2
TGTGCCAGCAGCACCGGGCTAGCGGGGGGGTCTGGCGGGGAGCTGTTTTTT
CASSTGLAGGSGGELFF
>13|TRBJ1-6|-|TRBV15|TRBD1
TGTGCCACCGGGACAGCAAGCGATTCACCCCTCCACTTT
CATGTASDSPLHF
>18|TRBJ1-6|-|TRBV11-2|-
TGTGCCAGCAGCTTAGGAGGCGAGGGGGGGACATTTAATTCACCCCTCCACTTT
CASSLGGEGGTFNSPLHF
>13|TRBJ1-1|once|TRBV7-9|-
TGTGCCAGCAGCCCGGACTGGAACACTGAAGCTTTCTTT
CASSPDWNTEAFF
>17|TRBJ1-1|-|TRBV18|-
TGTGCCAGCTCACGGACCCTCACAGGGTACGCGAACACTGAAGCTTTCTTT
CASSRTLTGYANTEAFF
>13|TRBJ1-1|-|TRBV6-6|-
TGTGCCAGCAGTTTGGTGGAGAACACTGAAGCTTTCTTT
CASSLVENTEAFF
>12|TRBJ2-1|-|TRBV11-3|-
TGTGCCAGCAGCTCGGGGCCCGGTGAGCAGTTCTTC
CASSSGPGEQFF
>15|TRBJ2-1|-|TRBV2|TRBD1
TGTGCCAGCAGGCTGGGACAGTTTACCTACAATGAGCAGTTCTTC
CASRLGQFTYNEQFF
>15|TRBJ1-3|-|TRBV7-2|-
TGTGCCAGCAGCTTTGGCCAGGCCTCTGGAAACACCATATATTTT
CASSFGQASGNTIYF
>17|TRBJ1-6|-|TRBV27|-
TGTGCCAGCAGTCACCGACAGGTTGTCTCCTATAATTCACCCCTCCACTTT
CASSHRQVVSYNSPLHF
>11|TRBJ2-2|few|TRBV7-9|-
TGTGCCAGCAGCCCGACCGGGGAGCTGTTTTTT
CASSPTGELFF
>13|TRBJ1-3|-|TRBV21-1|-
TGTGCCAGCACAGCCGGACAGGTTAACACCATATATTTT
CASTAGQVNTIYF
>15|TRBJ2-7|-|TRBV7-2|-
TGTGCCAGCAGCCTCGCCGGAGGGCTCACCTACGAGCAGTACTTC
CASSLAGGLTYEQYF
>15|TRBJ1-5|-|TRBV2|-
TGTGCCAGCAGTGAACGGGACCCCTACATCGAGCCCCAGCATTTT
CASSERDPYIEPQHF
>14|TRBJ2-1|-|TRBV9|-
TGTGCCAGCAGCGGGGGGGTTCTTCACAATGAGCAGTTCTTC
CASSGGVLHNEQFF
>12|TRBJ2-7|-|TRBV9|TRBD2
TGTGCCAGCAGCGTACTAGCGGGGCGTGTGTACTTC
CASSVLAGRVYF
>13|TRBJ1-1|-|TRBV7-9|-
TGTGCCAGCAGCTTTGGAGGTGAGACTGAAGCTTTCTTT
CASSFGGETEAFF
>14|TRBJ2-7|-|TRBV5-4|-
TGTGCCAGCAGCTTGCGGGACCACACCTACGAGCAGTACTTC
CASSLRDHTYEQYF
>15|TRBJ1-2|-|TRBV9|TRBD1
TGTGCCAGCAGCGTGAACAGGGGGCGGGTATATGGCTACACCTTC
CASSVNRGRVYGYTF
>12|TRBJ2-3|once|TRBV28|-
TGTGCCAGCAGTCCGTTGGGGGGAGCGCAGTATTTT
CASSPLGGAQYF
>15|TRBJ1-2|-|TRBV5-4|TRBD1
TGTGCCAGCAGCCCCCGGGACAGAGCTAACTATGGCTACACCTTC
CASSPRDRANYGYTF
>15|TRBJ2-7|once|TRBV5-1|TRBD1
TGCGCCAGCAGCTTAGGGACAGGGTATCGTAGCGAGCAGTACTTC
CASSLGTGYRSEQYF
>15|TRBJ2-7|-|TRBV4-1|TRBD1
TGCGCCAGCAGCCAAAGGGAACAGGGGTTTTACGAGCAGTACTTC
CASSQREQGFYEQYF
>16|TRBJ1-1|medium-sized|TRBV30|-
TGTGCCTGGAGTGTACAGACAGCCTTCATGAACACTGAAGCTTTCTTT
CAWSVQTAFMNTEAFF
>13|TRBJ1-5|-|TRBV6-1|-
TGTGCCAGCACTCGGGCGGAAGATCAGCCCCAGCATTTT
CASTRAEDQPQHF
>13|TRBJ1-2|few|TRBV30|TRBD1
TGTGCCTGGACCACAGGGGATGTCTATGGCTACACCTTC
CAWTTGDVYGYTF
>16|TRBJ2-3|once|TRBV10-3|TRBD1
TGTGCCATCGGGGGATCAGGGACAGACAGCACAGATACGCAGTATTTT
CAIGGSGTDSTDTQYF
>12|TRBJ2-1|-|TRBV28|-
TGTGCCAGCCTTTCGAGAACCAATGAGCAGTTCTTC
CASLSRTNEQFF
>15|TRBJ2-7|-|TRBV4-1|-
TGCGCCAGCAGCCAACCGCGTTCGGTCCCGTACGAGCAGTACTTC
CASSQPRSVPYEQYF
>14|TRBJ1-1|once|TRBV6-5|-
TGTGCCAGCAGCCACCCTGGGACTTCATCGGAAGCTTTCTTT
CASSHPGTSSEAFF
>11|TRBJ1-2|-|TRBV15|-
TGTGCCACCGGACGGAACTATGGCTACACCTTC
CATGRNYGYTF
>15|TRBJ1-2|-|TRBV29-1|-
TGCAGCGTTGAAGATCGCGTTGGGGAAAACTATGGCTACACCTTC
CSVEDRVGENYGYTF
>16|TRBJ1-2|-|TRBV5-1|TRBD1
TGCGCCAGCACCCCCGGGACAGATAATTGGGGGGATGGCTACACCTTC
CASTPGTDNWGDGYTF
>13|TRBJ2-7|-|TRBV2|TRBD2
TGTGCCAGCAGTGAGGGAGGGACCTACGAGCAGTACTTC
CASSEGGTYEQYF
>15|TRBJ1-4|-|TRBV11-2|-
TGTGCCAGCAGCTTAAGTCAGACATTCAATGAAAAACTGTTTTTT
CASSLSQTFNEKLFF
>15|TRBJ2-2|-|TRBV7-2|-
TGTGCCAGCAGCAAAGACAGCGCGAACACCGGGGAGCTGTTTTTT
CASSKDSANTGELFF
>19|TRBJ2-5|-|TRBV6-1|-
TGTGCCAGCAGTGAACGGCAGCCTCCCGTCCGTATCGGGCAAGAGACCCAGTACTTC
CASSERQPPVRIGQETQYF
>13|TRBJ2-7|once|TRBV6-5|-
TGTGCCAGCAGTCCCCTTAGGGGACACGAGCAGTACTTC
CASSPLRGHEQYF